The clone carrying this TCR beta chain was observed at least ten times. CDR3 regions were amplified by Arm-PCR using iRepertoire HTBI primers to build TCR beta libraries. TCRdb ran MiXCR on the multiplex PCR reads and lists one entry per CDR3 protein. This sample has 400,000 to 500,000 distinct CDR3 sequences; approximately 23% occur once, and the top ten carry about an eighth. The CDR3 contains 13 residues. Trimming took off 2 bases at V and 12 bases at J, with 14 bases between the two ends. CDR1 SGHTA and CDR2 FQGNSA come from the germline V gene. The sample belongs to a study of regulatory T cells in long-lasting Graves disease. Time point specified: persistent/refractory GD, antithyroid drugs over 5 years with positive TRAb. The TCR library was made from RNA that had been extracted from PBMCs in TRIzol. The diagnosis of Graves' disease used American Thyroid Association guidelines.

The specimen comprised peripheral blood mononuclear cells (PBMCs), sampled when the disease was refractory, from a patient treated with antithyroid drugs. The chain joins TRBV7-2 to TRBJ2-4; TRBD1 is a possible D gene (6 bases). The receptor's source is a female donor with Graves disease. CDR3 loop: CASSLKQGINQYF. Written as DNA, the CDR3 is TGTGCCAGCAGCTTAAAACAGGGCATCAATCAGTACTTC.